Following are 6 T cell receptor beta chains from one sample sequenced in a study of blood T cell repertoires in COVID-19. Sequenced by immunoSEQ multiplex PCR; TCRdb stores in-frame clones only, minus some. The data contain some 280,000 clones, roughly 90% of them seen just once; the ten biggest clones take up around 12%. The sample taken for sequencing was peripheral blood. These receptors all stem from a woman in her sixties with acute or convalescent COVID-19.

The rearrangement uses TRBV19 and TRBJ2-5, with 9 bases fitting TRBD2. CDR3 length: 17 amino acids. CDR1 LNHDA and CDR2 SQIVND come from the germline V gene (reference sequence). V lost 2 bases and J lost 4; bases outside the gene matches: 11. The CDR3: CASSIRPTSGIGETQYF. The CDR3 DNA follows: TGTGCCAGTAGTATACGACCGACTAGCGGTATTGGAGAGACCCAGTACTTC.

J is TRBJ2-5 and V is TRBV6-2 or TRBV6-3; 9 bases line up with TRBD2. This CDR3 is built from 14 residues. Germline V gives CDR1 MNHEY, CDR2 SVGEGT. The V and J ends lost 6 bases and 1 base, in that order; junction bases with no gene match: 3. DNA of the CDR3: TGTGCCAGCAGCTCGGGACTAGCCCAAGAGACCCAGTACTTC. This translates into CASSSGLAQETQYF.

The chain uses TRBV28 and TRBJ2-7, with 7 nucleotides matching TRBD1. There are 12 residues in the CDR3. V dropped 9 bases and J dropped 7; count of bases not matched to a gene: 9. Germline assignment: CDR1 MDHEN and CDR2 SYDVKM. CDR3 region: CASKDRPTEQYF. For the CDR3, the DNA is TGTGCCAGTAAGGACAGGCCTACAGAGCAGTACTTC.

The chain recombines TRBV13 with TRBJ1-1, with 7 bases fitting TRBD1. The length of the CDR3 is 16 residues. J was trimmed by 7 bases and V by 2 bases; bases with no gene match: 13. Per germline, CDR1 PRHDT and CDR2 FYEKMQ (reference sequence). This chain's CDR3 is CASSLSPPRGVNEAFF. CDR3 coding DNA: TGTGCCAGCAGCTTATCCCCTCCCAGGGGGGTTAATGAAGCTTTCTTT.

The rearrangement links TRBV21-1 to TRBJ1-6. TRBV21-1 is designated a pseudogene. This CDR3 comprises 16 residues. CDR3 region: CASSKPLWRENSPLHF. The CDR3 DNA reads as TGTGCCAGCAGCAAACCCCTTTGGAGGGAAAATTCACCCCTCCACTTT.

V usage is TRBV14 and J usage is TRBJ1-2, with no clear D. Germline values: CDR1 SGHDN, CDR2 FVKESK. The V and J ends lost 0 bases and 2 bases respectively, with 4 bases between them. CDR3 size: 13 residues. CDR3 amino acids: CASSQDPNYGYTF. CDR3 sequence (DNA): TGTGCCAGCAGCCAAGACCCAAACTATGGCTACACCTTC.